The 28 T cell receptor beta chains reported below all come from one sample, sequenced in a study of CD8+ T cells in alopecia areata (dated by TCRdb to between 2018 and 2020). The time point label corresponds to: baseline before oral tofacitinib. Library prep was done by the immunoSEQ multiplex PCR assay. RNA was extracted from all samples and reverse transcribed into cDNA as template for TCR sequencing. TCRdb re-hosts the immuneACCESS table, in-frame sequences only. Its copies lack some clones; in the studies checked, an unresolved V gene accounts for under half of them, and the cause for the rest is not known. This sample holds about 200,000 clones; 57% were observed only once. The top ten hold around 0.46% of the sample. Here the sequenced sample was CD4+ T cells sorted from blood, taken at week 0. The source is a human donor with alopecia areata.

The sample holds one count of this clone. CDR3 sequence reads: CAWRQAQGYEQYF. DNA for the CDR3: TGTGCCTGGAGACAGGCCCAAGGATACGAGCAGTACTTC. The V and J genes are TRBV30 and TRBJ2-7; D is possibly TRBD1 (5 bases). This CDR3 comprises 13 residues. Germline V gene lookup returns CDR1 GTSNPN and CDR2 SVGIG (reference sequence). Trimming took off 3 bases at V and 4 bases at J, with 13 bases between the two ends.

The rearrangement joins TRBV6-1 to TRBJ2-3; the D is unclear. There are 15 residues in the CDR3. From germline, CDR1 is MNHNS and CDR2 SASEGT. The V end was cut by 4 bases, the J end by 2 bases, with 13 bases between. CDR3 residues: CASSAKSRLTDTQYF. DNA for the CDR3: TGTGCCAGCAGTGCCAAGTCGAGACTCACAGATACGCAGTATTTT.

The chain combines TRBV7-2 with TRBJ1-1, with TRBD1 matching over 8 bases. This CDR3 has 14 residues. J lost 0 bases, V lost 3 bases, and 0 bases had no gene match. Germline-derived CDR1 and CDR2 are SGHTA and FQGNSA. The CDR3 bases are TGTGCCAGCAGCTTGACAGGGGTGAACACTGAAGCTTTCTTT. Translating gives CASSLTGVNTEAFF.

V is TRBV30 and J is TRBJ1-5; 7 positions match TRBD1. Trimming took 1 base from V and 1 from J; bases not matched to a gene: 7. Germline values: CDR1 GTSNPN, CDR2 SVGIG (reference sequence). CDR3 length: 16 residues. CDR3 protein: CAWSGSGTESNQPQHF. The CDR3 nucleotides read TGTGCCTGGAGTGGGTCTGGGACAGAGAGCAATCAGCCCCAGCATTTT.

Note on this clone: The same CDR3 is also encoded by other DNA sequences in this sample. The rearrangement links TRBV5-6 to TRBJ1-3, with D hard to call. The germline V and J ends were trimmed by 3 bases and 1 base, with 11 bases remaining between them. The germline CDR1 and CDR2 sequences are SGHDT and YYEEEE. This CDR3 contains 15 residues. The CDR3 sequence: CASSSTGFSGNTIYF. The CDR3 nucleotides read TGTGCCAGCAGCTCGACTGGATTTTCTGGAAACACCATATATTTT.

J is TRBJ2-3 and V is TRBV9; D is perhaps TRBD1 or TRBD2 (6 bases each). The germline V and J ends were trimmed by 0 bases and 2 bases, with 19 bases remaining between them. Germline values: CDR1 SGDLS, CDR2 YYNGEE. The CDR3 extends over 18 amino acids. This CDR3 is CASSVGGGGRSATDTQYF. CDR3 coding DNA: TGTGCCAGCAGCGTAGGAGGAGGGGGGCGCTCGGCCACAGATACGCAGTATTTT.

The CDR3 loop reads CASSQNYGYTF. In DNA, the CDR3 is TGCGCCAGCAGCCAGAACTATGGCTACACCTTC. The chain combines TRBV4-1 with TRBJ1-2; D unresolved. Germline V gives CDR1 MGHRA, CDR2 YSYEKL. The CDR3 consists of 11 residues. Trimming shortened V by 3 bases and J by 2 bases, and 1 base separated the two germline ends.

The table lists this clone with a few counts. V and J are TRBV14 and TRBJ2-1; 9 bases are a match to TRBD1. Trimming at V came to 4 bases and at J to 0 bases, leaving 7 bases not matched to a gene. There are 17 residues in the CDR3. The germline CDR1 and CDR2 sequences are SGHDN and FVKESK. CDR3 nucleotides: TGTGCCAGCAGCCTTGTCGGACAGGGGCTCTCCTACAATGAGCAGTTCTTC. This sequence encodes CASSLVGQGLSYNEQFF.

The chain has TRBV6-1 and TRBJ1-6; 7 bases line up with TRBD1. The J segment lost 7 bases and the V segment lost 4 bases, leaving 4 bases of the junction unmatched. From germline, CDR1 is MNHNS and CDR2 SASEGT. The CDR3 extends over 14 amino acids. Here the CDR3 reads CASSARDSNSPLHF. CDR3 sequence (DNA): TGTGCCAGCAGTGCCCGGGACAGCAATTCACCCCTCCACTTT.

V and J are TRBV6-6 and TRBJ1-2, with 7 bases that match TRBD1. J lost 4 bases, V lost 6 bases, and 14 bases had no gene match. Germline lookup yields CDR1 MNHNY and CDR2 SVGAGI (reference sequence). This CDR3 contains 16 residues. As DNA, the CDR3 is TGTGCCAGCAGACAAACAGGGGCCCTAAAGTCCTATGGCTACACCTTC. Its translation: CASRQTGALKSYGYTF.

The J gene is TRBJ2-7, the V gene TRBV5-4; TRBD1 is a possible D gene (6 bases). V lost 5 bases and J 1 base, leaving 16 bases between the germline ends. This CDR3 comprises 15 residues. In germline, CDR1 is SGHNT, CDR2 YYREEE (reference sequence). The CDR3 sequence is CASRATGLASYEQYF. Written as DNA, the CDR3 is TGTGCCAGCAGGGCCACAGGGTTAGCGTCCTACGAGCAGTACTTC. Complete variable domain (other parts from reference TRBV5-4 and TRBJ2-7): ETGVTQSPTHLIKTRGQQVTLRCSSQSGHNTVSWYQQALGQGPQFIFQYYREEENGRGNFPPRFSGLQFPNYSSELNVNALELDDSALYLCASRATGLASYEQYFGPGTRLTVT.

This chain links TRBV5-1 with TRBJ1-1; D not certain. CDR1 SGHRS and CDR2 YFSETQ come from the germline V gene. The CDR3 spans 15 residues. V was trimmed by 2 bases and J by 4 bases, leaving 15 bases between them. The CDR3 bases are TGCGCCAGCAGCTTTGATGCAGGATCGTTCACTGAAGCTTTCTTT. Encoded protein: CASSFDAGSFTEAFF.

This clone was seen more than once but under ten times. This chain links TRBV29-1 with TRBJ2-2, with a tentative D call TRBD2 (5 bases). Germline V gene data show CDR1 as SQVTM and CDR2 as ANQGSEA. This CDR3 region has 11 residues. Deletions cut 7 bases from V and 6 bases from J, with 9 bases between. Written as DNA, the CDR3 is TGCAGCGCACGAGGGTCCGGGGAGCTGTTTTTT. This gives the protein CSARGSGELFF.

The gene calls are TRBV29-1 and TRBJ1-1; D not resolved. This CDR3 has 13 residues. Germline V gives CDR1 SQVTM, CDR2 ANQGSEA. V was pared by 4 bases and J by 1 base, with 10 bases between. CDR3 protein: CSVALTKNTEAFF. The CDR3 nucleotides read TGCAGCGTTGCCCTTACCAAGAACACTGAAGCTTTCTTT.

This clone was observed a handful of times. The rearrangement uses TRBV21-1 and TRBJ2-4. TRBV21-1 is designated a pseudogene. CDR3 size: 17 residues. CDR3 sequence reads: CASSNTRGSVGKNIQYF. The CDR3 coding sequence is TGTGCCAGCAGCAACACGAGGGGATCGGTAGGCAAAAACATTCAGTACTTC.

This clone was found many times. The rearrangement joins TRBV11-1 to TRBJ1-1; D gene uncertain. Germline CDR1 is SGHAT and CDR2 is FQDESV (reference sequence). The CDR3 consists of 12 residues. V gave up 2 bases and J gave up 3 bases, with 4 bases separating them. CDR3 bases: TGTGCCAGCAGCTTAAAAGACACTGAAGCTTTCTTT. It is translated as CASSLKDTEAFF.

Turning to this clone: Other DNA sequences in the same sample also yield this CDR3. This chain uses TRBV29-1 with TRBJ1-1; D gene ambiguous. Per germline, CDR1 SQVTM and CDR2 ANQGSEA. Trimming took off 1 base at V and 2 bases at J, with 2 bases between the two ends. The CDR3 is 11 amino acids. Here the CDR3 DNA reads TGCAGCGTTGAAGGTAACACTGAAGCTTTCTTT. Protein sequence: CSVEGNTEAFF.

There are a few counts of this clone. J is TRBJ2-7 and V is TRBV7-2; D ambiguous. This CDR3 is 13 amino acids long. Deletions cut 5 bases from V and 2 bases from J, with 10 bases between. Germline V gene sequence: CDR1 SGHTA, CDR2 FQGNSA. The CDR3 nucleotides are TGTGCCAGCAGCCCCCAAGGAGCCTACGAGCAGTACTTC. Translation: CASSPQGAYEQYF.

The chain's CDR3 is CASSQGMNTEAFF. CDR3 sequence (DNA): TGTGCCAGCAGCCAAGGAATGAACACTGAAGCTTTCTTT. The rearrangement joins TRBV14 to TRBJ1-1, with D unresolved. The CDR3 runs 13 residues. V lost 1 base and J 0 bases, leaving 3 bases between the germline ends. Germline V CDR1 and CDR2: SGHDN, FVKESK.

The V call is TRBV25-1, the J call TRBJ2-5; D might be TRBD1 or TRBD2, each matching 5 bases. Trimming took 2 bases from V and 11 from J, leaving 9 bases between them. The CDR3 runs to 11 residues. The germline CDR1 and CDR2 sequences are MGHDK and SYGVNS. Here the CDR3 DNA reads TGTGCCAGCAGTGAAAGGGGAGAGCAGTACTTC. It yields the protein CASSERGEQYF.

V gene TRBV25-1 combines with J gene TRBJ2-5; unclear D gene. The CDR3 runs 13 residues. Deletions cut 3 bases from V and 2 bases from J, with 7 bases between. Germline V CDR1 and CDR2: MGHDK, SYGVNS. Written as DNA, the CDR3 is TGTGCCAGCAGTGAGCCCCCTCAAGAGACCCAGTACTTC. Translated: CASSEPPQETQYF.

The gene calls are TRBV6-5 and TRBJ2-7, with D possibly TRBD2 on 5 matching bases. Trimming pared 6 bases from V and 3 bases from J, leaving 12 bases between. The CDR3 covers 13 residues. The germline gives CDR1 MNHEY, CDR2 SVGAGI. The CDR3 sequence: CASSRTRDYEQYF. CDR3 DNA: TGTGCCAGCAGCCGTACCCGGGACTACGAGCAGTACTTC.

The chain couples TRBV5-1 to TRBJ2-3, with D uncertain. V dropped 3 bases and J dropped 0 bases, with 11 bases sitting between them. The CDR3 is 15 residues long. Germline CDR1 reads SGHRS; CDR2 reads YFSETQ. The CDR3 spells CASSSTSSSTDTQYF. Written as DNA, the CDR3 is TGCGCCAGCAGCTCAACATCATCTAGCACAGATACGCAGTATTTT.

The chain links TRBV6-1 to TRBJ2-2; no firm D call. The germline V gene encodes CDR1 MNHNS and CDR2 SASEGT. The CDR3 spans 12 residues. Deletions cut 4 bases from V and 6 bases from J, with 6 bases between. This chain's CDR3 is CASSVVSGELFF. The CDR3 DNA is TGTGCCAGCAGTGTGGTCTCCGGGGAGCTGTTTTTT.

This clone was counted once. The chain recombines TRBV6-5 with TRBJ2-1; no reliable D call. Deletions cut 0 bases from V and 13 bases from J, with 13 bases between. This CDR3 is 13 amino acids long. The V gene's germline CDR1 is MNHEY and CDR2 SVGAGI. CDR3 nucleotide sequence: TGTGCCAGCAGTTACTCGATGTCGGAACACCAGTTCTTC. It codes for CASSYSMSEHQFF.

This rearrangement joins TRBV29-1 to TRBJ2-5, with D perhaps matching TRBD2 (6 bases). V shed 5 bases and J shed 6 bases, with 13 bases lying between them. Germline V gene data show CDR1 as SQVTM and CDR2 as ANQGSEA. The CDR3 extends over 12 amino acids. The chain's CDR3 is CSVPRGIQTQYF. The CDR3 bases are TGCAGCGTTCCACGGGGGATCCAGACCCAGTACTTC.

The chain recombines TRBV30 with TRBJ1-1; D call uncertain. This CDR3 spans 12 amino acids. Germline assignment: CDR1 GTSNPN and CDR2 SVGIG (reference sequence). V lost 2 bases and J lost 5, with 9 bases in between. CDR3 bases: TGTGCCTGGAGTAGGACTGGGACTGAAGCTTTCTTT. Its protein product is CAWSRTGTEAFF.

In this sample, this clone turned up a few times. The V gene is TRBV27, the J gene TRBJ2-1, with TRBD2 identical over 7 bases. This CDR3 region has 13 residues. Germline-derived CDR1 and CDR2 are MNHEY and SMNVEV (reference sequence). Trimming removed 5 bases from V and 9 bases from J; junction bases left unmatched: 7. The CDR3 region is CASSPPGGVEQFF. CDR3 nucleotide sequence: TGTGCCAGCAGTCCTCCGGGGGGAGTTGAGCAGTTCTTC.